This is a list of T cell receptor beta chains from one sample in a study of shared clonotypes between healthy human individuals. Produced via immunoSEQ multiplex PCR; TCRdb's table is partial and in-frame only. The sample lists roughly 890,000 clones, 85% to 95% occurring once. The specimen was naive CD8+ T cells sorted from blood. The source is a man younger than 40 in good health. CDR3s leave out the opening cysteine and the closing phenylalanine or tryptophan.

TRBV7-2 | ASSSTRGLGEQF
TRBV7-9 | ASTHQDRGDTEAF
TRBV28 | ASSLFRGVAEAF
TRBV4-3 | ASSAEGTSRLYEQY
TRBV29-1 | SVEDGQYNEQF
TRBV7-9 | ASSSPQGSYEQY
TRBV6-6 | ASIHPGLPKETQY
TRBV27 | ASSLWTPNTGELF
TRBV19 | ASSIDIGFITYEQY
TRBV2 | ASSLGTSGTRYEQY
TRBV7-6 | ASSPSSTPHEQY
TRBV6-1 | ASSEGQGVAYEQY
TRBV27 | ASGKRLGNEQF
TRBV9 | ASSALTSGKADTQY
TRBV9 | ASSVDVSVKDPRQTQY
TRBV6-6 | ANSYPTGQGGDEQY
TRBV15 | ATSTISMGGYT
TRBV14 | ASSQTARGDTGELF
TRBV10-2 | ASKRRDRANTGELF
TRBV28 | ASSSYEGNRYNEQF